The 6 T cell receptor beta chains below were found in one sample sequenced in a study of cytotoxic CD8 clonotypes in ibrutinib-treated CLL. Using immunoSEQ multiplex PCR, the repertoire was profiled, and TCRdb retains in-frame clones only, with some absent. The table has just under 70,000 clones, around 65% seen once. The source material was PBMCs, sampled after 12 months of ibrutinib treatment. These receptors all come from a human donor with chronic lymphocytic leukemia.

This chain connects TRBV5-4 to TRBJ2-3, with TRBD2 matching over 9 bases. This CDR3 has 15 residues. Germline trimming cut 9 bases from V and 1 base from J; bases unmatched to any gene: 9. Germline V gene lookup returns CDR1 SGHNT and CDR2 YYREEE (reference sequence). CDR3 coding DNA: TGTGCCACCAGGACGCAGCGGGGGGGCACAGATACGCAGTATTTT. Its protein is CATRTQRGGTDTQYF.

The chain employs TRBV27 and TRBJ2-7, with D tentatively TRBD2 (5 bases). V lost 5 bases and J lost 1, with 18 bases in between. CDR3 length equals 16 residues. CDR1 and CDR2 from the germline V gene are MNHEY and SMNVEV (reference sequence). The CDR3 loop is CASSGLRADLSYEQYF. In DNA form, the CDR3 reads TGTGCCAGCAGTGGGCTTCGAGCGGACTTATCCTACGAGCAGTACTTC.

The genes are TRBV4-3 and TRBJ2-5; no definite D call. The CDR3 totals 10 residues. Germline CDR1 and CDR2: LGHNA and YSLEER. V was pared by 8 bases and J by 12 bases, with 13 bases between. In DNA form, the CDR3 reads TGCGCCAGCCATTTCTCGAAGAAGTACTTC. It translates to CASHFSKKYF.

The chain is built from TRBV4-3 and TRBJ2-3; 9 bases map to TRBD2. CDR1 and CDR2 (germline): LGHNA, YSLEER. V dropped 0 bases and J dropped 6; count of bases not matched to a gene: 7. This CDR3 region has 16 residues. The CDR3 loop is CASSQDGTSWGDTQYF. In DNA, the CDR3 is TGCGCCAGCAGCCAAGATGGGACTAGCTGGGGCGATACGCAGTATTTT.

The chain links TRBV2 to TRBJ2-5; D might be TRBD2 (6 bases). This CDR3 is 15 amino acids long. In germline, CDR1 is SNHLY, CDR2 FYNNEI. V lost 7 bases to trimming and J lost 5 bases, with 20 bases between them. CDR3 protein: CASTNGGPAQETQYF. The CDR3 DNA sequence: TGTGCCAGCACTAACGGGGGACCAGCTCAGGAGACCCAGTACTTC.

The chain joins TRBV10-2 to TRBJ2-3; 8 positions match TRBD2. The CDR3 sequence is 18 residues long. The V and J ends lost 4 bases and 6 bases, in that order; junction bases with no gene match: 18. Germline values: CDR1 WSHSY, CDR2 SAAADI. The CDR3 coding sequence is TGCGCCAGCAGTGGGACCCAGGGGACGGGGGGGATAGGGGATACGCAGTATTTT. Its translation: CASSGTQGTGGIGDTQYF.